The T cell receptor (beta chain) under discussion was sequenced for a study of T cells in Graves' hyperthyroidism and ophthalmopathy. Amplification yielded TCR beta CDR3 regions, with RNA transcripts as the source. The study used the HTBI primer set for a first-round RT-PCR of the TCR CDR3. Using its own MiXCR run on the multiplex PCR reads, TCRdb lists one record per CDR3 protein. Of around 520,000 distinct CDR3 sequences in the sample, approximately 25% were seen once. This CDR3 comprises 16 residues. CDR1 MNHNS and CDR2 SASEGT come from the germline V gene. The ends were cut back, 4 bases at V and 0 bases at J, with 15 bases in the middle. Study-wide results and limits: A 13 V-J model separated ophthalmopathy from stable hyperthyroidism.

With regard to this clonotype: Its specificity is unknown.

Sequences were obtained from blood. The source of this sequence is a young woman with Graves' ophthalmopathy. This rearrangement joins TRBV6-1 to TRBJ1-1; no clear D gene. CDR3 loop: CASSARSGGMNTEAFF. CDR3 coding DNA: TGTGCCAGCAGTGCCAGATCAGGCGGGATGAACACTGAAGCTTTCTTT.